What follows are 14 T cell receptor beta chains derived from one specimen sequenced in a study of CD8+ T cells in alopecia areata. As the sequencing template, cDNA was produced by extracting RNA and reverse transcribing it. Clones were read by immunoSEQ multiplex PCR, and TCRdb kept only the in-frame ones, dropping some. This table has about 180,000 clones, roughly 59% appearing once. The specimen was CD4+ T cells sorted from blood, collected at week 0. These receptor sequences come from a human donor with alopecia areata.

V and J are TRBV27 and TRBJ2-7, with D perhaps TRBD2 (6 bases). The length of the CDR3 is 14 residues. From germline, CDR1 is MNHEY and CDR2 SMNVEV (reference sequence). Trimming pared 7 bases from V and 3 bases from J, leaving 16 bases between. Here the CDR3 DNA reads TGTGCCAGCATGTCGGGTCGGGGGAACTACGAGCAGTACTTC. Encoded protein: CASMSGRGNYEQYF.

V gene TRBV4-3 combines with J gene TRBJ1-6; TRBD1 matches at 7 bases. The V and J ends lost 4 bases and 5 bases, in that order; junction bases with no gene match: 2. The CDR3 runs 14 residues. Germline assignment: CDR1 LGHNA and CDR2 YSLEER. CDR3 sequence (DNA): TGCGCCAGCAGCCTTACAGGGGATAATTCACCCCTCCACTTT. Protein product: CASSLTGDNSPLHF.

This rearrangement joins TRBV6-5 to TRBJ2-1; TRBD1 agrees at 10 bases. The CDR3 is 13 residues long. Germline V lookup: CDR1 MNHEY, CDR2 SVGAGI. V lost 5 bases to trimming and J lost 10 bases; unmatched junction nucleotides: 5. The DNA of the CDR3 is TGTGCCAGCAGTGGGGGACAGGGGCGAGAGCAGTTCTTC. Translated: CASSGGQGREQFF.

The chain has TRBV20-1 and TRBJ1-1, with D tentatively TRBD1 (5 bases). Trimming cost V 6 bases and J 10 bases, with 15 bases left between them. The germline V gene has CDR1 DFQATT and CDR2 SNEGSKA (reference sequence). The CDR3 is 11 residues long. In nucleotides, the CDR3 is TGCAGTGCAAGGGACCCACCGGGAGCTTTCTTT. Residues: CSARDPPGAFF.

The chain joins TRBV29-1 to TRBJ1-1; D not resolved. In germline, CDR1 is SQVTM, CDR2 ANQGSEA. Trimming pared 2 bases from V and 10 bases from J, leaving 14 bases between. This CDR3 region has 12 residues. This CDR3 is CSVERWDLGAFF. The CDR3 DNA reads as TGCAGCGTTGAAAGGTGGGATTTAGGAGCTTTCTTT.

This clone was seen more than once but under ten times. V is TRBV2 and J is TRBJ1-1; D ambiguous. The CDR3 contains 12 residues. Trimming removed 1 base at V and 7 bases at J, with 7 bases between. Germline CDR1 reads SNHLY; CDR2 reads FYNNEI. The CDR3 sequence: CASSEGRNEAFF. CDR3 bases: TGTGCCAGCAGTGAAGGGAGGAATGAAGCTTTCTTT.

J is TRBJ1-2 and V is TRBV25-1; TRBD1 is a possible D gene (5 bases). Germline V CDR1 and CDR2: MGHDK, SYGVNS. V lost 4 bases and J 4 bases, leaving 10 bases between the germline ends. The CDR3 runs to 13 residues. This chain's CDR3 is CASSVGAGYGYTF. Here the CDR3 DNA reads TGTGCCAGCAGTGTCGGGGCAGGCTATGGCTACACCTTC.

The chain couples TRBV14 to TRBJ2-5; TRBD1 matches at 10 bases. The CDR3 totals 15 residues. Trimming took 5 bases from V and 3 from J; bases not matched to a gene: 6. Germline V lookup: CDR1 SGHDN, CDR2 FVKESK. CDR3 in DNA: TGTGCCAGCAGCGACATTGGACAGGGGGAAGAGACCCAGTACTTC. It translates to CASSDIGQGEETQYF.

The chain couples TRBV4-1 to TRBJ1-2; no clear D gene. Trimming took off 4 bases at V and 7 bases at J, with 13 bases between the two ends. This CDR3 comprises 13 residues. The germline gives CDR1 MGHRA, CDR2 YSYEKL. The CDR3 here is CASSRGPPGGYTF. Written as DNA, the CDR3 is TGCGCCAGCAGCCGAGGGCCACCGGGTGGCTACACCTTC.

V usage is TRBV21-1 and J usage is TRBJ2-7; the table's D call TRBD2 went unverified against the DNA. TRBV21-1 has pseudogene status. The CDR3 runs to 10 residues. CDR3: CASRYYEQYF. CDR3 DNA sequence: TGTGCCAGCCGTTACTACGAGCAGTACTTC.

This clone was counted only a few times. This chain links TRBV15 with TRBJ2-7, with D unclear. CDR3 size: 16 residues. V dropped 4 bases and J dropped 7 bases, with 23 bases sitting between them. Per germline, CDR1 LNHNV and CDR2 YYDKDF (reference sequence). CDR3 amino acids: CATSTAELSRVGEQYF. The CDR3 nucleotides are TGTGCCACCAGCACCGCTGAGTTATCTCGGGTTGGGGAGCAGTACTTC.

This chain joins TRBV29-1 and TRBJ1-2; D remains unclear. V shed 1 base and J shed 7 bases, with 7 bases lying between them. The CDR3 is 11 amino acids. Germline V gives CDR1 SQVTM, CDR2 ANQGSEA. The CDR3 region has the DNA TGCAGCGTTGAAGCGGCTAGTGGCTACACCTTC. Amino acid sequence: CSVEAASGYTF.

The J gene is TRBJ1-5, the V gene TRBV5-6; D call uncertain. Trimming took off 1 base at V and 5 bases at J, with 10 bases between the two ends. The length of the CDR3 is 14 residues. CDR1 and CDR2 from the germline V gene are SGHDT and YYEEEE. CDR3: CASSLQGQDQPQHF. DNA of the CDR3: TGTGCCAGCAGCTTGCAAGGGCAAGATCAGCCCCAGCATTTT.

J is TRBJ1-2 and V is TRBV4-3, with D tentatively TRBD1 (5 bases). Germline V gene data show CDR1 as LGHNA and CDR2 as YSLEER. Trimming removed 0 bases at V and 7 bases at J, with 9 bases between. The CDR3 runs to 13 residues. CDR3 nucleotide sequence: TGCGCCAGCAGCCAAGAGGGCAGGGCTGGCTACACCTTC. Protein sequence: CASSQEGRAGYTF.